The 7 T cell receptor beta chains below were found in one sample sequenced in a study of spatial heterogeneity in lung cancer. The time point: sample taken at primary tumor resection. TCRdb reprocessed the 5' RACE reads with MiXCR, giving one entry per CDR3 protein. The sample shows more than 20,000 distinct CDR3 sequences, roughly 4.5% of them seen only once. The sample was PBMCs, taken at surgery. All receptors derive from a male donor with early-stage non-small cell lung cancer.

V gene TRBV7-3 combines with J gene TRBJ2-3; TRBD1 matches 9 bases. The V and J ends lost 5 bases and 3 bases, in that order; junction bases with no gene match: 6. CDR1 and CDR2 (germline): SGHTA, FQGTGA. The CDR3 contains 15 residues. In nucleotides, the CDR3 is TGTGCCAGCAGCCCACGGGGACAGGGTACAGATACGCAGTATTTT. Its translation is CASSPRGQGTDTQYF.

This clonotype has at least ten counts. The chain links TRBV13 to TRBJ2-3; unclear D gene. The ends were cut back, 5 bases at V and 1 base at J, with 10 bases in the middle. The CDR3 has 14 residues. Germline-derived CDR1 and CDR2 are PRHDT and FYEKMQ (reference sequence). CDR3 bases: TGTGCCAGCAGCCTCGATACAGGCACAGATACGCAGTATTTT. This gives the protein CASSLDTGTDTQYF.

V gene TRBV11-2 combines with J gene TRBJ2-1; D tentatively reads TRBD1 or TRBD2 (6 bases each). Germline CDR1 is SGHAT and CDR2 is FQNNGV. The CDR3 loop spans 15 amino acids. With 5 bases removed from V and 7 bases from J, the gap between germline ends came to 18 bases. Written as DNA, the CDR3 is TGTGCCAGCAGCCCTACCACAGGGACTTTTAATGAGCAGTTCTTC. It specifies CASSPTTGTFNEQFF. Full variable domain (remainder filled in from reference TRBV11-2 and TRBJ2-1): EAGVAQSPRYKIIEKRQSVAFWCNPISGHATLYWYQQILGQGPKLLIQFQNNGVVDDSQLPKDRFSAERLKGVDSTLKIQPAKLEDSAVYLCASSPTTGTFNEQFFGPGTRLTVL.

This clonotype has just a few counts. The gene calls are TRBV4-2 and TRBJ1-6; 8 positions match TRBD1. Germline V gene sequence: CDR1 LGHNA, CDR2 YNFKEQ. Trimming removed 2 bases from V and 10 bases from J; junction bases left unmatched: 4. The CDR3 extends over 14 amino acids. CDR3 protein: CASSQSGGGSPLHF. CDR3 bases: TGTGCCAGCAGCCAATCAGGGGGCGGGTCACCCCTCCACTTT.

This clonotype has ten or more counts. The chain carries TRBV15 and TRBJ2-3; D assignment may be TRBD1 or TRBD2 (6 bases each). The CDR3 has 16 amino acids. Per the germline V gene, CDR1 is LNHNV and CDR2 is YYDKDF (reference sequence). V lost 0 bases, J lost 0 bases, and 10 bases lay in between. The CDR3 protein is CATSREWGASTDTQYF. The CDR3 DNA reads TGTGCCACCAGCAGAGAATGGGGGGCGAGCACAGATACGCAGTATTTT.

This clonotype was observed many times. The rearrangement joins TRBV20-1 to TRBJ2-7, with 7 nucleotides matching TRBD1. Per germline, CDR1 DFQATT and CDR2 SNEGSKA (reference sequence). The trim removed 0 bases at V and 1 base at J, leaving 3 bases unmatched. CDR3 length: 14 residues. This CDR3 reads CSARDHRGSYEQYF. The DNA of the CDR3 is TGCAGTGCTAGAGATCACAGGGGTTCCTACGAGCAGTACTTC.

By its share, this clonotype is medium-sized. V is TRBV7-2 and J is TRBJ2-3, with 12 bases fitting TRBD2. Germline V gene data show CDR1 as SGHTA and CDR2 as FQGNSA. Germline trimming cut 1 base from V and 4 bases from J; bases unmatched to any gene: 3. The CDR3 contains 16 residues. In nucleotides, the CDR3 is TGTGCCAGCAGCTTAGGAGGACTAGCGGGACCAGATACGCAGTATTTT. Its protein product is CASSLGGLAGPDTQYF.